This entry concerns a single TCR beta chain. Its antigen is unidentified. The CDR3 consists of 13 residues. The V end lost 3 bases, the J end lost 6 bases, and 12 bases lay between the germline ends. CD8+CD57+ cell expansion, shown by flow cytometry, had occurred in the patients selected for sequencing. The data originate from a study of CD8+CD57+ T cells in acquired aplastic anemia. Across the whole study: Each DNA sample taken from sorted CD4+ and CD8+ cells came to 2.5 to 4 ug on average. Study outcomes and limitations: Both patients and controls carried the same twenty-nine CD8+ CDR3 sequences.

TCR beta VDJ and CDR3 profiling used genomic DNA as template. One entry per CDR3 protein, called by TCRdb with MiXCR from the reads. The sample consists of just over 150,000 distinct CDR3 sequences, 48% of them appearing once. Sample: sorted CD4+, CD8+, or CD8+CD57+ T cells (not recorded which) from PBMCs. The sequence was obtained from a human donor with aplastic anemia. The V call is TRBV12-3 or TRBV12-4, the J call TRBJ2-7; D may be TRBD2 (5 bases). The CDR3 reads CASSLSGNGEQYF. CDR3 nucleotide sequence: TGTGCCAGCAGTTTGTCGGGGAACGGCGAGCAGTACTTC.